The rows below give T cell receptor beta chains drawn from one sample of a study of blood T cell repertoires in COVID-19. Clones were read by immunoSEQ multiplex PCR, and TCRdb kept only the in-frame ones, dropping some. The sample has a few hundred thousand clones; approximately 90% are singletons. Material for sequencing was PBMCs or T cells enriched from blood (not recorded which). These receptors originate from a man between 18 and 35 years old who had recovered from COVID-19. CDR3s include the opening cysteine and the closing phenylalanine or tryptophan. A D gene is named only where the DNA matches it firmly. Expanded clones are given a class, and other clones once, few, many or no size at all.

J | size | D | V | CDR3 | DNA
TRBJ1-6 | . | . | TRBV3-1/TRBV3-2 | CASSQSFSWHNSPLHF | TGTGCCAGCAGCCAATCGTTCTCCTGGCACAATTCACCCCTCCACTTT
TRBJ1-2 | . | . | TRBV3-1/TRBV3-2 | CASSQLYGYTF | TGTGCCAGCAGCCAACTCTATGGCTACACCTTC
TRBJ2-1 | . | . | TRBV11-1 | CASSLVQGLNEQFF | TGTGCCAGCAGCTTAGTCCAGGGGCTCAATGAGCAGTTCTTC
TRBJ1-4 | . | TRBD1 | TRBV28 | CASSLRSGTGGEKLFF | TGTGCCAGCAGTTTACGTTCCGGGACAGGGGGAGAAAAACTGTTTTTT
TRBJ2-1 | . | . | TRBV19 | CASRQQTYNEQFF | TGTGCCAGTAGACAGCAAACCTACAATGAGCAGTTCTTC
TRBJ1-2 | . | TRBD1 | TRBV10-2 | CASRQGDYGYTF | TGCGCCAGCAGACAGGGGGACTATGGCTACACCTTC
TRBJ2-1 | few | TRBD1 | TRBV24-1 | CATGDRGDEQFF | TGTGCCACCGGGGACAGGGGCGATGAGCAGTTCTTC
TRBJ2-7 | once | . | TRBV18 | CASSRAREDGEQYF | TGTGCCAGCTCACGAGCCAGGGAGGACGGCGAGCAGTACTTC
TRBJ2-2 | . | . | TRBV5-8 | CASTSGGTGITGELFF | TGTGCCAGCACATCGGGAGGGACAGGGATCACCGGGGAGCTGTTTTTT
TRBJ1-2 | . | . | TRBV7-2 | CASSLDTGRGGYTF | TGTGCCAGCAGCTTAGATACAGGGAGAGGCGGCTACACCTTC
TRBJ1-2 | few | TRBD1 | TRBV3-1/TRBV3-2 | CASNPGGKNYGYTF | TGTGCCAGCAACCCAGGGGGCAAAAACTATGGCTACACCTTC
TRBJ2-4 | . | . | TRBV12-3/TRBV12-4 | CASSSAKNIQYF | TGTGCCAGCAGCTCTGCGAAAAACATTCAGTACTTC
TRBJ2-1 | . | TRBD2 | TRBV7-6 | CASSLKTGGRWTYNEQFF | TGTGCCAGCAGCTTAAAAACGGGGGGGCGCTGGACCTACAATGAGCAGTTCTTC
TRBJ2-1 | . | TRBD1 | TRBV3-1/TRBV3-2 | CASSQGTGGPNEQFF | TGTGCCAGCAGCCAAGGGACAGGGGGACCTAATGAGCAGTTCTTC
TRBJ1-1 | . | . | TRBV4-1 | CASSQPGDPEAFF | TGCGCCAGCAGCCAGCCAGGGGACCCTGAAGCTTTCTTT
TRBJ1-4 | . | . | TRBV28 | CASSPAGRANEKLFF | TGTGCCAGCAGCCCTGCGGGGCGGGCTAATGAAAAACTGTTTTTT
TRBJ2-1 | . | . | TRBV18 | CASSPPTERNEQFF | TGTGCCAGCTCACCACCGACGGAGAGGAATGAGCAGTTCTTC
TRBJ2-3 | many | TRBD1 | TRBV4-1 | CASSDRTRQGARDTQYF | TGCGCCAGCAGCGACCGGACTAGACAGGGGGCTAGGGATACGCAGTATTTT
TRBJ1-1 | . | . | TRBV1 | CTSRGRRATEAFF | TGCACCAGCAGGGGGAGAAGGGCCACTGAAGCTTTCTTT
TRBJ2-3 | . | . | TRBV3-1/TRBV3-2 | CASGSDSDTQYF | TGTGCCAGCGGGAGTGATTCAGATACGCAGTATTTT
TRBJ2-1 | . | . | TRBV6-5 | CASSYRDNEQFF | TGTGCCAGCAGTTACCGGGACAATGAGCAGTTCTTC
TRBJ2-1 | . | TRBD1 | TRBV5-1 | CASRRGTGGINEQFF | TGCGCCAGCCGCCGAGGGACAGGCGGGATCAATGAGCAGTTCTTC
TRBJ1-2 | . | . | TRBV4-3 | CASSQGLGGLNYGYTF | TGCGCCAGCAGCCAAGGCTTGGGGGGGCTTAACTATGGCTACACCTTC